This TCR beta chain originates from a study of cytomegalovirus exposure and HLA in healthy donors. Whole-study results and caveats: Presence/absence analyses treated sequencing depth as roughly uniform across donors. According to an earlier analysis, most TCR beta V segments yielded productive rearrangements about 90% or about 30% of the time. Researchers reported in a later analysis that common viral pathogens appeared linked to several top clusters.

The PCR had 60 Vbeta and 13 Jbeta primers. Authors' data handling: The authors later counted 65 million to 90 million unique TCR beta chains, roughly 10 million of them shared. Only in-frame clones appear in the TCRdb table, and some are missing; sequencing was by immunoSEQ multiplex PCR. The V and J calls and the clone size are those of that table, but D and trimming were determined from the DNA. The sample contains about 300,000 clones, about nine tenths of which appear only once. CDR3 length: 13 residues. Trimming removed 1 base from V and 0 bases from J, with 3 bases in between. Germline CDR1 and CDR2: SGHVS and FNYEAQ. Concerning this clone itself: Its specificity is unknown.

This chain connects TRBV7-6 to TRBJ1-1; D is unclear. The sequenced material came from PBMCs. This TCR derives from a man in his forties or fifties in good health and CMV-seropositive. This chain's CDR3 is CASSLDLNTEAFF. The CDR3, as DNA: TGTGCCAGCAGCTTAGACTTGAACACTGAAGCTTTCTTT.